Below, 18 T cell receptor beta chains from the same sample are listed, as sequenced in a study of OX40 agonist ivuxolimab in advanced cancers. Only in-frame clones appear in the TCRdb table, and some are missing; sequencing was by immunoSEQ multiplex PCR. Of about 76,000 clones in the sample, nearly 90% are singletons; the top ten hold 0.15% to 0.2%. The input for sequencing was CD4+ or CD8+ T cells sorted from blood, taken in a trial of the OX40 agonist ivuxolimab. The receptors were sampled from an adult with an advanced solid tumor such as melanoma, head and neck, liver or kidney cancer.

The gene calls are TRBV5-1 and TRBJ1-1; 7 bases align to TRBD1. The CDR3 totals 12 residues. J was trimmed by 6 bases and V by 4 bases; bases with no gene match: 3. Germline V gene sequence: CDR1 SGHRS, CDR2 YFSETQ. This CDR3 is CASSRQGPEAFF. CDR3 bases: TGCGCCAGCAGCAGACAGGGCCCTGAAGCTTTCTTT.

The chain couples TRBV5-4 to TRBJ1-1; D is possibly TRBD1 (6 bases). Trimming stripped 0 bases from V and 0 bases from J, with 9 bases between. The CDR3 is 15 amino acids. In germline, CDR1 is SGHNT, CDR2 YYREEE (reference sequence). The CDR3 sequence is CASSLAGAMNTEAFF. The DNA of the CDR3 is TGTGCCAGCAGCTTGGCGGGGGCCATGAACACTGAAGCTTTCTTT.

CDR3: CASSLEQGSYNEQFF. CDR3 in DNA: TGTGCCAGCAGCTTAGAACAGGGATCGTACAATGAGCAGTTCTTC. This chain connects TRBV7-2 to TRBJ2-1; tentatively, D is TRBD1 (6 bases). V lost 1 base to trimming and J lost 4 bases, with 11 bases between them. The CDR3 loop spans 15 amino acids. Germline CDR1 is SGHTA and CDR2 is FQGNSA.

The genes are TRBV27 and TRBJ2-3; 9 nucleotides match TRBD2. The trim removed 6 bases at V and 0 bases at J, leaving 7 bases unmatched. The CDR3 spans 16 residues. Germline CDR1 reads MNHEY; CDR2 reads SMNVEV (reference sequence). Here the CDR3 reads CASRPLAGRSTDTQYF. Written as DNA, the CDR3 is TGTGCCAGCAGACCTCTAGCGGGGAGGAGCACAGATACGCAGTATTTT.

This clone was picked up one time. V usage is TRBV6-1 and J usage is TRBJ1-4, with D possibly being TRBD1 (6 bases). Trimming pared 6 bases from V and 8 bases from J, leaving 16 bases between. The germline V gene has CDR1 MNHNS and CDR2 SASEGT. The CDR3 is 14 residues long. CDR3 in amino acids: CASRVDRLDEKLFF. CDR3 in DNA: TGTGCCAGCAGGGTAGACAGGCTGGACGAAAAACTGTTTTTT.

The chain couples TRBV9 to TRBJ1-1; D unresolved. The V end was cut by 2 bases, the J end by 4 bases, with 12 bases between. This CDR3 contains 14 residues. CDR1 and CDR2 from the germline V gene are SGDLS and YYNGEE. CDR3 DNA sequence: TGTGCCAGCAGCGTGGACCTCACGGCCACTGAAGCTTTCTTT. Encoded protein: CASSVDLTATEAFF.

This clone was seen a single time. The CDR3 spells CASAIRGPGANVLTF. CDR3 DNA sequence: TGTGCCAGCGCCATCAGGGGGCCTGGGGCCAACGTCCTGACTTTC. The V call is TRBV6-1, the J call TRBJ2-6; 8 bases line up with TRBD1. The germline V gene has CDR1 MNHNS and CDR2 SASEGT. This CDR3 is built from 15 residues. The V gene end was trimmed by 8 bases and the J gene end by 2 bases; junction bases not matched to a gene: 5.

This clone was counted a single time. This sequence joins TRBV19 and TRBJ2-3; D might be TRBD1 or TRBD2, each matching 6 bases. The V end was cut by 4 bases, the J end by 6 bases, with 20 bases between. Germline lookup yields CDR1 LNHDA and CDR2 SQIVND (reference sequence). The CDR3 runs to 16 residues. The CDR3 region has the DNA TGTGCCAGTAGTACGGGACTCCGACAGGCGGGGGATACGCAGTATTTT. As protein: CASSTGLRQAGDTQYF.

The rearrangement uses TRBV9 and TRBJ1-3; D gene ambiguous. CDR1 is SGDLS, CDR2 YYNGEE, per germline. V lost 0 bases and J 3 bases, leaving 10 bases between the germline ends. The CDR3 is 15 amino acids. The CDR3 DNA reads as TGTGCCAGCAGCGTAGGTTGGGGAAGTGGAAACACCATATATTTT. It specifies CASSVGWGSGNTIYF.

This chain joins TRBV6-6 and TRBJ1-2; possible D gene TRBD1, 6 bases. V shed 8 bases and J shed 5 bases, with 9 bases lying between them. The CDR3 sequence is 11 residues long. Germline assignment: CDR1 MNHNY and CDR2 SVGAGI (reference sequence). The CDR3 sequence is CASRTDYGYTF. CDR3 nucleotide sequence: TGTGCCAGCCGGACAGATTATGGCTACACCTTC.

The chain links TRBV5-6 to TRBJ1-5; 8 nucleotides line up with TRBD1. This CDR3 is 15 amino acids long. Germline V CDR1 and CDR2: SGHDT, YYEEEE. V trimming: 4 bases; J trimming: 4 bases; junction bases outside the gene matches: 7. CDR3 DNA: TGTGCCAGCAGCGCAAGGGACAGGCCTAATCAGCCCCAGCATTTT. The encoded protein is CASSARDRPNQPQHF. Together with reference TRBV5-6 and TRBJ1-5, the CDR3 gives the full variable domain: DAGVTQSPTHLIKTRGQQVTLRCSPKSGHDTVSWYQQALGQGPQFIFQYYEEEERQRGNFPDRFSGHQFPNYSSELNVNALLLGDSALYLCASSARDRPNQPQHFGDGTRLSIL.

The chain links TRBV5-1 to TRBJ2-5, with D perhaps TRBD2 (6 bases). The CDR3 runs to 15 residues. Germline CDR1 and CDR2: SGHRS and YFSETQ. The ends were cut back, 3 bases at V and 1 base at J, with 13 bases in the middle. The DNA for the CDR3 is TGCGCCAGCAGCTCGGGCGGGACGAGCCAAGAGACCCAGTACTTC. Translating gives CASSSGGTSQETQYF.

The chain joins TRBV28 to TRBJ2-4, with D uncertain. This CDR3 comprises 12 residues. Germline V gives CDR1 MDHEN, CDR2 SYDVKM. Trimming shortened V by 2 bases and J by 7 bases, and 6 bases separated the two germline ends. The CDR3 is CASSLKGNIQYF. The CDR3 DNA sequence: TGTGCCAGCAGTTTAAAGGGTAACATTCAGTACTTC.

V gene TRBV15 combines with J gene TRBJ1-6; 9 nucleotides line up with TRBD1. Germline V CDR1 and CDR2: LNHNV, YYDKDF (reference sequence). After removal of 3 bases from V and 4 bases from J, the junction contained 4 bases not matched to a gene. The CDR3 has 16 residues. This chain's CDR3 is CATSSGTGRYNSPLHF. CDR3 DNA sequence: TGTGCCACCAGCAGTGGGACAGGGCGTTATAATTCACCCCTCCACTTT.

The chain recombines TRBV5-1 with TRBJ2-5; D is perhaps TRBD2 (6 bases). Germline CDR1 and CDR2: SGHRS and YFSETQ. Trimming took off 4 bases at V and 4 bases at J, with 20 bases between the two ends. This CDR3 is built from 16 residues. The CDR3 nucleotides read TGCGCCAGCAGCACCACGGGAGCCGCGGAGGGAGAGACCCAGTACTTC. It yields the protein CASSTTGAAEGETQYF.

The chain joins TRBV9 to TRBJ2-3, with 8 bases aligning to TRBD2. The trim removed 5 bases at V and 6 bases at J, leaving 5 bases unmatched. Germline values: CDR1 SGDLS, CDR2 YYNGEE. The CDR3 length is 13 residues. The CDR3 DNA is TGTGCCAGCAGTCCGGGGGGGATGGATACGCAGTATTTT. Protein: CASSPGGMDTQYF.

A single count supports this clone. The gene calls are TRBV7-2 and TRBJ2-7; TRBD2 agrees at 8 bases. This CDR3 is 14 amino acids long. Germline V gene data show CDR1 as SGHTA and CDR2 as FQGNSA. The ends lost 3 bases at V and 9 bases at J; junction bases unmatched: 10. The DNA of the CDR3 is TGTGCCAGCAGCTTTAGCGGGAAGTCCCCCGGGCAGTACTTC. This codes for CASSFSGKSPGQYF.

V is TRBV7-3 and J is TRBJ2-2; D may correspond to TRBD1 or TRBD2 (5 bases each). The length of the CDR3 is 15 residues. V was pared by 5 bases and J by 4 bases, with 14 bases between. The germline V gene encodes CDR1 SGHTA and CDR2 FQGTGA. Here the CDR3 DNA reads TGTGCCAGCAGCCCCCGAGTGGGGGTCACCGGGGAGCTGTTTTTT. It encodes CASSPRVGVTGELFF.